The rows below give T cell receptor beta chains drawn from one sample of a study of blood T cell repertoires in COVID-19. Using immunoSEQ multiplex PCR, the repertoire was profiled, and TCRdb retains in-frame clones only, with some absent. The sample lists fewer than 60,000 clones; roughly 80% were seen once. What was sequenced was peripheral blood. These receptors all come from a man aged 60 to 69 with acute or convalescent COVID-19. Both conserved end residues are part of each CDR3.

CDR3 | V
CASSKALLAHKGNTIYF | TRBV21-1
CASSPLPTGAIEAFF | TRBV18
CASSDRGYEQYF | TRBV19
CASSGQGGGETQYF | TRBV10-2
CASSLAGRVGEQYF | TRBV7-6
CASRLGSYEQYF | TRBV2
CASSPGQGVGYTF | TRBV6-5
CAISLGQGDYGYTF | TRBV10-3
CASSLATGQPSYEQYF | TRBV7-2
CASSDWTATINYGYTF | TRBV25-1
CASSYRGHQPQHF | TRBV28
CASSSGQTNEKLFF | TRBV2
CASSFAGEKLFF | TRBV27
CASSPTASGVHPGETQYF | TRBV18
CSTFRQGANEQFF | TRBV29-1
CASSTGMREKLFF | TRBV7-2
CASYSNDYGYTF | TRBV19
CASSLDRYEQYF | TRBV5-1
CASSIVGQETQYF | TRBV19
CASSPYRGDDEKLFF | TRBV18
CASSHLRDRGETQYF | TRBV14
CASSLDGDIGYTF | TRBV7-3
CASSMTGGVQETQYF | TRBV6-5
CASSGQGGPYEQYF | TRBV2
CASSLGGVTEAFF | TRBV12-3/TRBV12-4
CASREQGKGEAFF | TRBV19
CASSLVRQANSPLHF | TRBV5-4
CAWSRFPDRVYGYTF | TRBV30
CASSSDSLEQYF | TRBV11-1
CASSLYRDFNNSPLHF | TRBV5-1
CASSQDSLPGETQYF | TRBV18
CASSLQGMNTEAFF | TRBV7-2
CASSVGYTSGDNEQFF | TRBV9
CASSGLDYGYTF | TRBV9
CSARTGVEAFF | TRBV29-1
CASSQRQYGYTF | TRBV7-8
CASSQERGFGNTIYF | TRBV4-1
CASSFPGQVYEQYF | TRBV7-8
CSASRGERNQPQHF | TRBV20-1
CASSQGQGTGGYGYTF | TRBV3-1/TRBV3-2